This T cell receptor beta chain was identified in a study of identical twins. The study's findings and limits: Memory repertoires showed no such pattern, whereas abundant cord blood beta clonotypes carried fewer insertions. Monozygotic twin pairs showed more out-of-frame TCR alpha sharing than models estimated. Twins shared beta out-of-frame sequences in excess, but this excess was weaker.

Via MiXCR, TCRdb re-called the 5' RACE reads, giving one row per CDR3 protein. The table lists around 160,000 distinct CDR3 sequences, approximately 4% of them singletons, with approximately 7.6% in the top ten. Everyone who gave samples was a healthy Caucasian. This CDR3 contains 16 residues. Trimming stripped 2 bases from V and 0 bases from J, with 8 bases between. Per the germline V gene, CDR1 is SGHDN and CDR2 is FVKESK. This clonotype appeared many times. Its antigen is undetermined. This chain joins TRBV14 and TRBJ2-6; D ambiguous. This sequence was found in a man aged 18 to 29 in good health. The specimen was memory T cells sorted from blood. Here the CDR3 reads CASSQSSSSGANVLTF. The CDR3 region has the DNA TGTGCCAGCAGCCAATCCTCCTCCTCTGGGGCCAACGTCCTGACTTTC.